This T cell receptor (beta chain) appears in the sequencing data of a study of blood T cell repertoires in COVID-19. Whole-study context: The origin of the acute and convalescent COVID-19 samples was the United States, Italy and Spain. Sample material is recorded as cDNA or gDNA derived from T cells, B-cell-depleted T cells, or PBMCs.

Per the original data handling: The assay estimated nucleated cells by amplifying reference gene primers. Clones were sequenced by immunoSEQ multiplex PCR, and TCRdb holds only the in-frame ones, with some missing. D and trimming were read from the DNA, whereas the V and J calls and clone size are those reported in that table. The table includes a few hundred thousand clones, approximately 86% detected once. The junction had 6 bases not matched to a gene; V was cut back by 7 bases and J by 4 bases. Looked up from germline, CDR1 is LGHNA and CDR2 is YSLEER. The CDR3 is made up of 15 amino acids. This TCR was recovered from a woman aged 18-35 years with acute or convalescent COVID-19. The chain joins TRBV4-3 to TRBJ2-1; 11 bases are a match to TRBD2. The sequencing sample was made of peripheral blood. The CDR3 reads CASTSGTSGYNEQFF. CDR3 DNA: TGCGCCAGCACGTCCGGGACTAGCGGATACAATGAGCAGTTCTTC.